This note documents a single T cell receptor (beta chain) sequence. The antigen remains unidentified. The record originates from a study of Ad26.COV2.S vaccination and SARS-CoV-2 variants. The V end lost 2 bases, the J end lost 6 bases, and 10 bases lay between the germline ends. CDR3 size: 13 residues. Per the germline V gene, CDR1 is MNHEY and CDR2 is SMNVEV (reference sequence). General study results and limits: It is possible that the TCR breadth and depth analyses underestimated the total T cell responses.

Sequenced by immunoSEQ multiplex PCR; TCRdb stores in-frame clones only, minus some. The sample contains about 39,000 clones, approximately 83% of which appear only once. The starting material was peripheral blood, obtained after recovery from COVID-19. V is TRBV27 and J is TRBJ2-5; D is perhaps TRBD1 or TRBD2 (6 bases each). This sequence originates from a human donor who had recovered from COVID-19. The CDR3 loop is CASSLGGLQTQYF. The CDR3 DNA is TGTGCCAGCAGTTTAGGGGGGCTACAGACCCAGTACTTC.